A selection of T cell receptor beta chains follows, all from one sample in a study of early T cells in non-severe SARS-CoV-2 infection. TCRdb itself ran the 5' RACE reads through MiXCR, one entry per CDR3 protein. Here the sample spans roughly 88,000 distinct CDR3 sequences, around 15% being singletons. What was sequenced was whole blood. The receptors come from an adult who was a healthcare worker with PCR-confirmed SARS-CoV-2 infection or an uninfected control (not recorded which). Each CDR3 is given with its conserved first and last residue. A D gene is named only where the DNA matches it firmly. Some rows mark clone size as missing; the rest say once, few, many or name a class of expanded clone.

D	V	size	J	CDR3	DNA
-	TRBV10-2	-	TRBJ2-3	CASSGVARRTDTQYF	TGCGCCAGCAGTGGAGTAGCTCGTCGCACAGATACGCAGTATTTT
TRBD1	TRBV27	hyperexpanded	TRBJ1-5	CASSPWDSFQPQHF	TGTGCCAGCAGTCCCTGGGACAGTTTTCAGCCCCAGCATTTT
-	TRBV5-1	few	TRBJ2-1	CASSPDSQGFFNEQFF	TGCGCCAGCAGCCCCGACAGTCAGGGGTTTTTCAATGAGCAGTTCTTC
-	TRBV10-2	few	TRBJ2-7	CASSESRRFSYEQYF	TGCGCCAGCAGTGAGTCAAGGCGTTTCTCCTACGAGCAGTACTTC
-	TRBV4-2	many	TRBJ2-1	CASSQDRGAYNEQFF	TGTGCCAGCAGCCAAGATCGTGGGGCTTACAATGAGCAGTTCTTC
TRBD1	TRBV13	few	TRBJ2-5	CASSSGTGQQETQYF	TGTGCCAGCAGCTCAGGGACAGGGCAACAAGAGACCCAGTACTTC
TRBD1	TRBV5-6	many	TRBJ2-3	CASSLGQGWTDTQYF	TGTGCCAGCAGCTTAGGACAGGGGTGGACAGATACGCAGTATTTT
TRBD1	TRBV5-5	few	TRBJ2-4	CASSPPTGGRAKNIQYF	TGTGCCAGCAGCCCCCCGACAGGGGGCAGAGCCAAAAACATTCAGTACTTC
TRBD2	TRBV4-1	many	TRBJ2-3	CASSHRGSGGASDTQYF	TGCGCCAGCAGCCACAGGGGTAGCGGGGGGGCATCCGATACGCAGTATTTT
-	TRBV7-8	-	TRBJ1-1	CASSLWGHRPEAFF	TGTGCCAGCAGCTTATGGGGGCATCGACCTGAAGCTTTCTTT
TRBD1	TRBV3-1	-	TRBJ1-4	CASSLSTGTGGRKLFF	TGTGCCAGCAGCCTTAGTACCGGGACAGGGGGGCGCAAACTGTTTTTT
-	TRBV29-1	-	TRBJ1-1	CSVGGLEAFF	TGCAGCGTTGGAGGGCTTGAAGCTTTCTTT
-	TRBV29-1	many	TRBJ2-5	CSVNRAQETQYF	TGCAGCGTCAACAGGGCCCAAGAGACCCAGTACTTC
TRBD2	TRBV11-2	many	TRBJ2-2	CASSREGRGHANTGELFF	TGTGCCAGCAGCCGGGAGGGCAGGGGTCATGCGAACACCGGGGAGCTGTTTTTT
TRBD2	TRBV7-2	-	TRBJ2-1	CASSPNPGLAGPF	TGTGCCAGCAGCCCTAACCCGGGCTTAGCGGGCCCCTTC
TRBD1	TRBV29-1	-	TRBJ1-1	CSVEGVTGYPNTEAFF	TGCAGCGTTGAGGGGGTGACAGGGTATCCGAACACTGAAGCTTTCTTT
-	TRBV4-1	few	TRBJ1-4	CASSQFEAANEKLFF	TGCGCCAGCAGCCAGTTCGAGGCGGCTAATGAAAAACTGTTTTTT
-	TRBV28	many	TRBJ2-6	CASRDPGANVLTF	TGTGCCAGCAGGGACCCTGGGGCCAACGTCCTGACTTTC
TRBD1	TRBV28	many	TRBJ2-1	CASSSGTGSLAYNEQFF	TGTGCCAGCAGTTCCGGGACAGGTAGTTTGGCCTACAATGAGCAGTTCTTC
-	TRBV30	-	TRBJ2-1	CAWSGGYNEQFF	TGTGCCTGGAGTGGGGGTTACAATGAGCAGTTCTTC
-	TRBV14	once	TRBJ1-1	CASSRTDTEAFF	TGTGCCAGCAGCCGGACGGACACTGAAGCTTTCTTT
-	TRBV7-7	few	TRBJ2-5	CASSSGAAETQYF	TGTGCTAGCAGCTCCGGGGCTGCGGAGACCCAGTACTTC
TRBD1	TRBV3-1	few	TRBJ2-7	CASSPRDRGYEQYF	TGTGCCAGCAGCCCCCGGGACAGGGGCTACGAGCAGTACTTC
TRBD2	TRBV5-4	few	TRBJ2-7	CASSQKSGGNYEQYF	TGTGCCAGCAGCCAAAAGAGCGGGGGGAACTACGAGCAGTACTTC
-	TRBV27	-	TRBJ2-3	CASSLGRATDTQYF	TGTGCCAGCAGTTTGGGGAGAGCCACAGATACGCAGTATTTT
TRBD2	TRBV19	-	TRBJ2-1	CASTPSGARTVGEQFF	TGTGCCAGTACTCCTAGCGGGGCCCGAACAGTCGGTGAGCAGTTCTTC
-	TRBV7-9	-	TRBJ2-7	CASSLQGRTTREQYF	TGTGCCAGCAGCTTGCAGGGACGAACTACTAGGGAGCAGTACTTC